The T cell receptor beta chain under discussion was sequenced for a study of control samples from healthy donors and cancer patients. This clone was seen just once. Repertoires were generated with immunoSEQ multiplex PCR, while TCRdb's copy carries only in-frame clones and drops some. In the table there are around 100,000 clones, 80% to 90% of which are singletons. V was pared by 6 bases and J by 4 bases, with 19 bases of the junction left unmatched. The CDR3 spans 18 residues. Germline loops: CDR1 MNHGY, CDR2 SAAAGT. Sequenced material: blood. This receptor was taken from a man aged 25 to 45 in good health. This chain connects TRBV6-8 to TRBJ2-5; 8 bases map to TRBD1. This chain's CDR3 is CASSPGPIPWTGRETQYF. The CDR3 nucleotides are TGTGCCAGCAGCCCTGGACCTATCCCGTGGACAGGGAGAGAGACCCAGTACTTC.